Sequencing of this T cell receptor beta chain was carried out in a study of response to subunit inactivated influenza vaccine. TCRdb ran MiXCR on the RT-PCR reads and lists one entry per CDR3 protein. This sample carries 610,000 or so distinct CDR3 sequences, approximately 15% of them seen once, and the ten largest clones take roughly 11%. Of note for this clonotype: What it binds is not known.

After removal of 4 bases from V and 6 bases from J, the junction contained 15 bases not matched to a gene. The CDR3 is 17 amino acids. Germline lookup yields CDR1 KGHDR and CDR2 SFDVKD. The study's findings and limits: Authors suggested each seasonal influenza vaccination recruits few new T cells.

Sequenced material: PBMCs from blood, taken 11 to 12 days after vaccination. J is TRBJ2-7 and V is TRBV24-1, with 9 positions matching TRBD1. This sequence originates from a man between 45 and 60 years old who received an inactivated influenza vaccine. DNA of the CDR3: TGTGCCACCAGTGACCCCCCCGGGACAGGGAAAGGTGGCGAGCAGTACTTC. This codes for CATSDPPGTGKGGEQYF.